A single sample is the source of the 16 T cell receptor beta chains below, sequenced in a study of siplizumab effects on memory and regulatory T cells. TCRdb's copy holds only in-frame clones and misses some; the assay was immunoSEQ multiplex PCR. The sample includes tens of thousands of clones, 93% of them seen just once. The sequenced sample consisted of CD8+ T cells sorted from blood. The receptors derive from a human donor in good health.

The chain is built from TRBV11-2 and TRBJ2-7, with a possible D match to TRBD2 (5 bases). Germline CDR1 SGHAT, CDR2 FQNNGV. The CDR3 has 15 residues. Trimming pared 1 base from V and 4 bases from J, leaving 14 bases between. In nucleotides, the CDR3 is TGTGCCAGCAGCTTAGGGGTAGGGAGTCTTTACGAGCAGTACTTC. The encoded protein is CASSLGVGSLYEQYF.

The chain employs TRBV5-8 and TRBJ1-3; TRBD1 is a possible D gene (5 bases). Trimming cost V 2 bases and J 0 bases, with 9 bases left between them. This CDR3 contains 15 residues. CDR1 SGHTS and CDR2 YDEGEE come from the germline V gene. Here the CDR3 DNA reads TGTGCCAGCAGCTTCCAGGGCTACTCTGGAAACACCATATATTTT. It encodes CASSFQGYSGNTIYF.

The V call is TRBV6-6, the J call TRBJ1-6; D might be TRBD1 (5 bases). The V and J ends lost 2 bases and 7 bases respectively, with 12 bases between them. The CDR3 is made up of 15 amino acids. Germline CDR1 is MNHNY and CDR2 is SVGAGI (reference sequence). CDR3 DNA: TGTGCCAGCAGTTACGGGGCAGAGTCGAATTCACCCCTCCACTTT. It specifies CASSYGAESNSPLHF.

This chain joins TRBV6-6 and TRBJ1-2, with D possibly TRBD1 on 5 matching bases. The V gene's germline CDR1 is MNHNY and CDR2 SVGAGI (reference sequence). The CDR3 is 16 amino acids. The V and J ends lost 4 bases and 6 bases respectively, with 21 bases between them. CDR3 loop: CASSLLGDVEGDGYTF. The CDR3 coding sequence is TGTGCCAGCAGTTTACTCGGGGACGTAGAAGGCGATGGCTACACCTTC.

J is TRBJ1-1 and V is TRBV29-1; D gene uncertain. The CDR3 length is 13 residues. The germline gives CDR1 SQVTM, CDR2 ANQGSEA. V gave up 5 bases and J gave up 4 bases, with 14 bases separating them. The CDR3 sequence: CSVLGDWATEAFF. The CDR3 nucleotides read TGCAGCGTTTTGGGCGACTGGGCCACTGAAGCTTTCTTT.

This chain joins TRBV7-2 and TRBJ2-7; 8 bases are shared with TRBD1. Per the germline V gene, CDR1 is SGHTA and CDR2 is FQGNSA. CDR3 size: 14 residues. V lost 1 base to trimming and J lost 2 bases; unmatched junction nucleotides: 1. CDR3 residues: CASSLEQGAYEQYF. The CDR3 coding sequence is TGTGCCAGCAGCTTAGAACAGGGGGCCTACGAGCAGTACTTC. The full variable domain, its missing parts supplied by reference TRBV7-2 and TRBJ2-7, is GAGVSQSPSNKVTEKGKDVELRCDPISGHTALYWYRQSLGQGLEFLIYFQGNSAPDKSGLPSDRFSAERTGGSVSTLTIQRTQQEDSAVYLCASSLEQGAYEQYFGPGTRLTVT.

CDR3 protein: CASSFGEHNQPQHF. CDR3 sequence (DNA): TGTGCCAGCAGCTTTGGGGAGCACAATCAGCCCCAGCATTTT. The chain employs TRBV7-9 and TRBJ1-5; D ambiguous. CDR1 and CDR2 (germline): SEHNR, FQNEAQ (reference sequence). CDR3 length: 14 amino acids. Deletions cut 3 bases from V and 3 bases from J, with 9 bases between.

The J gene is TRBJ2-7, the V gene TRBV5-1; 10 nucleotides agree with TRBD2. V was pared by 4 bases and J by 6 bases, with 13 bases of the junction left unmatched. CDR3 length equals 16 residues. The V gene's germline CDR1 is SGHRS and CDR2 YFSETQ. Here the CDR3 DNA reads TGCGCCAGCAGCCTCACTCCGACTAGCGGGCAGGTCGAGCAGTACTTC. Translation gives CASSLTPTSGQVEQYF.

This chain joins TRBV27 and TRBJ1-5; no reliable D call. The ends were cut back, 0 bases at V and 3 bases at J, with 6 bases in the middle. Germline lookup yields CDR1 MNHEY and CDR2 SMNVEV (reference sequence). CDR3 length equals 14 residues. The CDR3 is CASSLSGNNQPQHF. CDR3 sequence (DNA): TGTGCCAGCAGTTTATCTGGAAACAATCAGCCCCAGCATTTT.

The chain couples TRBV27 to TRBJ2-3; TRBD2 is a possible D gene (5 bases). This CDR3 has 10 amino acids. Trimming pared 6 bases from V and 8 bases from J, leaving 6 bases between. The germline V gene encodes CDR1 MNHEY and CDR2 SMNVEV (reference sequence). The CDR3 loop is CASRGVTQYF. The DNA of the CDR3 is TGTGCCAGCAGGGGAGTTACGCAGTATTTT.

V is TRBV2 and J is TRBJ2-3, with D maybe TRBD2 (5 bases). Germline-derived CDR1 and CDR2 are SNHLY and FYNNEI. Trimming pared 4 bases from V and 6 bases from J, leaving 11 bases between. The CDR3 length is 13 residues. The CDR3 spells CASSGVRDDTQYF. The CDR3 DNA reads TGTGCCAGCAGTGGGGTGAGGGATGATACGCAGTATTTT.

The chain joins TRBV9 to TRBJ2-6; the match to TRBD1 covers 8 bases. There are 18 residues in the CDR3. J lost 0 bases, V lost 5 bases, and 10 bases had no gene match. Germline CDR1 and CDR2: SGDLS and YYNGEE. CDR3: CASSSSGTGRSGANVLTF. The CDR3 DNA sequence: TGTGCCAGCAGTTCCTCCGGGACAGGACGCTCTGGGGCCAACGTCCTGACTTTC. Full variable domain (outside the CDR3, taken from reference TRBV9 and TRBJ2-6): DSGVTQTPKHLITATGQRVTLRCSPRSGDLSVYWYQQSLDQGLQFLIQYYNGEERAKGNILERFSAQQFPDLHSELNLSSLELGDSALYFCASSSSGTGRSGANVLTFGAGSRLTVL.

This chain links TRBV10-3 with TRBJ2-1; 11 nucleotides line up with TRBD2. The V segment lost 6 bases and the J segment 5 bases; nucleotides outside the gene matches: 6. Germline lookup yields CDR1 ENHRY and CDR2 SYGVKD. The CDR3 totals 15 residues. CDR3 loop: CAIRGTSGVHNEQFF. The DNA of the CDR3 is TGTGCCATCAGGGGGACTAGCGGAGTCCACAATGAGCAGTTCTTC.

The J gene is TRBJ2-7, the V gene TRBV6-1; 8 nucleotides match TRBD1. The CDR3 runs to 15 residues. The ends lost 6 bases at V and 7 bases at J; junction bases unmatched: 14. Germline lookup yields CDR1 MNHNS and CDR2 SASEGT. This CDR3 reads CASRQTGDPFGEQYF. The CDR3 DNA reads as TGTGCCAGCAGGCAGACAGGGGACCCTTTCGGTGAGCAGTACTTC.

This chain joins TRBV19 and TRBJ1-3; 7 positions match TRBD1. The ends lost 6 bases at V and 4 bases at J; junction bases unmatched: 12. CDR1 is LNHDA and CDR2 is SQIVND in the germline V gene (reference sequence). The CDR3 runs to 16 residues. DNA for the CDR3: TGTGCCAGTAGAACCCGACAGGGCAAATCGGGAAACACCATATATTTT. This codes for CASRTRQGKSGNTIYF.

This chain uses TRBV9 with TRBJ2-7; 7 bases line up with TRBD1. The CDR3 loop spans 15 amino acids. V shed 1 base and J 2 bases; nucleotides not matched to a gene: 6. In germline, CDR1 is SGDLS, CDR2 YYNGEE. The CDR3 DNA reads TGTGCCAGCAGCGTAACCGGACAGGAAACCTACGAGCAGTACTTC. The encoded protein is CASSVTGQETYEQYF.